This section outlines one T cell receptor (beta chain) sequence together with its context. TCR alpha and TCR beta cDNA libraries carrying sample barcodes and UMIs came from 5'RACE with constant-segment primers. MiXCR, applied by TCRdb to the 5' RACE reads, yields one record per CDR3 protein. In the table there are roughly 480,000 distinct CDR3 sequences, around a quarter of which are singletons. V dropped 5 bases and J dropped 1 base, with 8 bases sitting between them. The CDR3 is 14 amino acids. The data stem from a study of T-cell memory formation after mild COVID-19. Sequencing was done on a sample of PBMCs or a T cell subset sorted from them (not recorded which). The gene calls are TRBV12-3 or TRBV12-4 and TRBJ2-2; D remains ambiguous. The receptor was derived from an adult woman who had mild COVID-19 (a few samples of this study predate the infection). Cell type and time point are not known. The CDR3 DNA reads TGTGCCAGCAGTCTACAGAGGAACACCGGGGAGCTGTTTTTT. Protein: CASSLQRNTGELFF.